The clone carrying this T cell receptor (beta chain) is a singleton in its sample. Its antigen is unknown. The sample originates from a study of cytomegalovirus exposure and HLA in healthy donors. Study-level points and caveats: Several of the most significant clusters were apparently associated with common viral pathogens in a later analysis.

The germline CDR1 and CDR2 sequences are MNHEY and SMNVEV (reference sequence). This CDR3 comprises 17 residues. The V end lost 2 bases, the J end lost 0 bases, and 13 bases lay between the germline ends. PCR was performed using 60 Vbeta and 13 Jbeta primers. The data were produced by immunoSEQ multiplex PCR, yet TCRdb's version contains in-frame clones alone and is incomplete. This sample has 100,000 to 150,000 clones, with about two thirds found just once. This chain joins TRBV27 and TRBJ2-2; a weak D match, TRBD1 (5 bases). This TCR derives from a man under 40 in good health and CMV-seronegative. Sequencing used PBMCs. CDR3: CASSLKGSIPNTGELFF. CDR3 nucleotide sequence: TGTGCCAGCAGTTTAAAGGGGTCGATTCCGAACACCGGGGAGCTGTTTTTT.